This T cell receptor beta chain came from a study of T-cell memory formation after mild COVID-19. General study points: Pre-infection memory already had some responding clones, implying cross-reactive memory joined. Unconfirmed was the SARS-CoV-2 specificity of second-wave clones that peaked on day 37.

Details on this clonotype: Its antigen is unidentified.

Germline trimming cut 5 bases from V and 10 bases from J; bases unmatched to any gene: 8. CDR1 LGHDT and CDR2 YNNKEL come from the germline V gene (reference sequence). The CDR3 runs to 14 residues. TCRdb re-called the 5' RACE reads through MiXCR, storing one row per CDR3 protein. The table has 450,000 or so distinct CDR3 sequences, roughly 20% seen once; the top ten hold roughly 8.4%. Sequenced input: PBMCs or a T cell subset sorted from them (not recorded which). This TCR was recovered from an adult woman who had mild COVID-19 (a few samples of this study predate the infection). Cell type and time point are not known. The chain carries TRBV3-1 and TRBJ1-6; 7 bases match TRBD1. In nucleotides, the CDR3 is TGTGCCAGCAGCTCAGACAGGGTGGCCTCACCCCTCCACTTT. Translated, it gives CASSSDRVASPLHF.